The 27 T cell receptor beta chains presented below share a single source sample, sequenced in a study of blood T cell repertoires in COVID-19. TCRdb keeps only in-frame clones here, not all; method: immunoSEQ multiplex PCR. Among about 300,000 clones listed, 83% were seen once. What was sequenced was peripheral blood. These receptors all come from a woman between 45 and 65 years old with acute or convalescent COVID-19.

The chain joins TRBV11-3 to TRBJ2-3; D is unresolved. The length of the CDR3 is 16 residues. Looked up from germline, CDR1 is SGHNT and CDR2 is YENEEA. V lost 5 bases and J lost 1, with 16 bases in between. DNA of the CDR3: TGTGCCAGCAGCCGCGGCTCTAAGTTAGGCACAGATACGCAGTATTTT. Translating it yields CASSRGSKLGTDTQYF.

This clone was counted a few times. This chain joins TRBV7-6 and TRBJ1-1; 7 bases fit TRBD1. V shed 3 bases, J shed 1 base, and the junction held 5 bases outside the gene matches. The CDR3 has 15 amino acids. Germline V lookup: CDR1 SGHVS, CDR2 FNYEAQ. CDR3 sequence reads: CASSLSGTANTEAFF. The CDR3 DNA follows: TGTGCCAGCAGCTTGTCCGGGACAGCGAACACTGAAGCTTTCTTT.

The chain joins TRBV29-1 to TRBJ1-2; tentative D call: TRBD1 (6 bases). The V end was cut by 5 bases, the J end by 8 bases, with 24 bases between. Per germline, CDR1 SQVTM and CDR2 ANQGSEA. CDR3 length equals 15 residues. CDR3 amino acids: CSVPIGGGGSVGYTF. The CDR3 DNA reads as TGCAGCGTTCCGATCGGGGGGGGCGGATCGGTGGGCTACACCTTC.

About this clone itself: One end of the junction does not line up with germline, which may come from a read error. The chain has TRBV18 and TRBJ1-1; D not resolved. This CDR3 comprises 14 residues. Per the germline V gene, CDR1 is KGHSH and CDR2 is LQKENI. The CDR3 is CASSPLEGNTEAFF. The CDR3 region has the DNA TGTGCCAGCTCTCCACTCGAGGGGAACACTGAAGCTTTCTTT.

The CDR3 nucleotides read TGTGCTAGTGGTTTGGCCGCGGGACAGGGGGTCACTGGAAACACCATATATTTT. It yields the protein CASGLAAGQGVTGNTIYF. The rearrangement links TRBV12-5 to TRBJ1-3, with TRBD1 identical over 11 bases. This CDR3 region has 18 residues. CDR1 and CDR2 (germline): LGHNT, FRNRAP. The V gene end was trimmed by 1 base and the J gene end by 2 bases; junction bases not matched to a gene: 7.

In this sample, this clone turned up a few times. CDR3 in DNA: TGTGCCAGCACCTCGGGACAGGGGGCGCTTGGAAACACCATATATTTT. It translates to CASTSGQGALGNTIYF. V gene TRBV25-1 combines with J gene TRBJ1-3; TRBD1 aligns across 12 bases. J was trimmed by 3 bases and V by 7 bases; bases with no gene match: 7. Germline lookup yields CDR1 MGHDK and CDR2 SYGVNS. This CDR3 has 16 amino acids.

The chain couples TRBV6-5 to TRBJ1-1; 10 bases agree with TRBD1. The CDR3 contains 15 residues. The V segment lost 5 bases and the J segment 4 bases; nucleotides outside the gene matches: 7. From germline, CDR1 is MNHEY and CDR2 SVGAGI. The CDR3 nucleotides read TGTGCCAGCAGTAAGGCCGGGACAGGGGCCACTGAAGCTTTCTTT. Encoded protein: CASSKAGTGATEAFF.

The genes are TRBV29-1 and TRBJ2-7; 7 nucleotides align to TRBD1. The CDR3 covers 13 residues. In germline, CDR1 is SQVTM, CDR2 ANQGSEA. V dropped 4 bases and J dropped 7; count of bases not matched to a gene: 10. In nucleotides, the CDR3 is TGCAGCGTTGCTGGCAGGGGGTCAGGAGAGCAGTACTTC. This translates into CSVAGRGSGEQYF.

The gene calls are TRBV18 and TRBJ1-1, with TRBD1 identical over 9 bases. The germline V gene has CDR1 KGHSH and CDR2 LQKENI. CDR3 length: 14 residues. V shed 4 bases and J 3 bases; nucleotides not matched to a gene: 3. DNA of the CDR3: TGTGCCAGCTCACGGGACAGGGCCTACACTGAAGCTTTCTTT. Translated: CASSRDRAYTEAFF.

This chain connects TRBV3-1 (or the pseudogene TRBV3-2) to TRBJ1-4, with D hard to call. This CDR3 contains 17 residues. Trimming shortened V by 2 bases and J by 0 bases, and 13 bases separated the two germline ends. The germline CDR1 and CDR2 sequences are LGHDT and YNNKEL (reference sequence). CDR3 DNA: TGTGCCAGCAGCCAATCCAACCCGGGAGCAACTAATGAAAAACTGTTTTTT. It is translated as CASSQSNPGATNEKLFF.

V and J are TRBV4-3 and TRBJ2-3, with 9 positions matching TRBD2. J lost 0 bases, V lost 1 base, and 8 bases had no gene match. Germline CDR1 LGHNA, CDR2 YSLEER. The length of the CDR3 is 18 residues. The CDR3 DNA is TGCGCCAGCAGCCAAGGACCCCCTAGCGGGATTAGCACAGATACGCAGTATTTT. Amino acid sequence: CASSQGPPSGISTDTQYF.

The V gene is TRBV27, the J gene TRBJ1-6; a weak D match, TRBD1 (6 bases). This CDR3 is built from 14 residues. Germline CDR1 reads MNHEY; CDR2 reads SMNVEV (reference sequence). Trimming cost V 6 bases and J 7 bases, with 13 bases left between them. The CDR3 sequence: CASRLQGSNSPLHF. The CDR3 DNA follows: TGTGCCAGCAGACTACAGGGATCAAATTCACCCCTCCACTTT.

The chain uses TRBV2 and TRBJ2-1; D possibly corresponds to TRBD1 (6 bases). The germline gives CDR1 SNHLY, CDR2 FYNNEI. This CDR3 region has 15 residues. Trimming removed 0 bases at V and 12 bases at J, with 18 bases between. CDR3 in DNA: TGTGCCAGCAGTGAAGCGCTTCTCAGGGGTGCGTGGCAGTTCTTC. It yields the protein CASSEALLRGAWQFF.

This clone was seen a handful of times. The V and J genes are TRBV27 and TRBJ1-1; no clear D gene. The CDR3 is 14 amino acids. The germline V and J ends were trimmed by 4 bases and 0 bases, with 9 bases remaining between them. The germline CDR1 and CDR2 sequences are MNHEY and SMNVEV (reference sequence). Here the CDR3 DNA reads TGTGCCAGCAGTTCAGGATTTTTGAACACTGAAGCTTTCTTT. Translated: CASSSGFLNTEAFF.

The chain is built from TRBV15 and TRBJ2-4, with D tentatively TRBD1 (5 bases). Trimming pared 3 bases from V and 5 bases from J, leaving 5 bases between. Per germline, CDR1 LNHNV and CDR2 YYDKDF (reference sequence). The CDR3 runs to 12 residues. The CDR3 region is CATSRTENIQYF. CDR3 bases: TGTGCCACCAGCAGGACAGAAAACATTCAGTACTTC.

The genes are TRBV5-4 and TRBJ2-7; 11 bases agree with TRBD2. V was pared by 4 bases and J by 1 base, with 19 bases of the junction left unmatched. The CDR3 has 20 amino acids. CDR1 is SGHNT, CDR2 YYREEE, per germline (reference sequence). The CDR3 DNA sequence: TGTGCCAGCAGCGCCGGACAGGGTTCACTAGCGGGGGTTGGGTCCTACGAGCAGTACGTC. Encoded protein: CASSAGQGSLAGVGSYEQYV.

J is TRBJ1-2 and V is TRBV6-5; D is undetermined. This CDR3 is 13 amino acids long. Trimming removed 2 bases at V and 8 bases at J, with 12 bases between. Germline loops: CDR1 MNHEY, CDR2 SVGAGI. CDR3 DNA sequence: TGTGCCAGCAGTTACGGGTTTTCGGGGGGCTACACCTTC. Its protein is CASSYGFSGGYTF.

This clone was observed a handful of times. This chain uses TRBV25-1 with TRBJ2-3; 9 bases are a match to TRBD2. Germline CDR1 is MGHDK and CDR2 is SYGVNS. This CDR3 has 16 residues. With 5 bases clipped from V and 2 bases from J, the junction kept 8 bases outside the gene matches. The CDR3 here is CASSLSTSGFTDTQYF. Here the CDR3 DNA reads TGTGCCAGCAGTCTTTCGACTAGCGGATTCACAGATACGCAGTATTTT.

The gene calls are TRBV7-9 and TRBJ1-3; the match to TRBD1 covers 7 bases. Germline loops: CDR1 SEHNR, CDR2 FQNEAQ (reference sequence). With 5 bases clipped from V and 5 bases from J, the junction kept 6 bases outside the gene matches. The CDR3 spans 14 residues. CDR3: CASSPATGRNTIYF. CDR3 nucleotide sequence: TGTGCCAGCAGCCCCGCGACAGGGAGAAACACCATATATTTT.

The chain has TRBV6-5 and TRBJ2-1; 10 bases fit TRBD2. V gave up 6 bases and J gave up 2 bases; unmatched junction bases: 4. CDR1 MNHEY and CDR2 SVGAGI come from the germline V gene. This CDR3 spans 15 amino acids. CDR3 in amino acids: CASRPSGSAYNEQFF. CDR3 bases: TGTGCCAGCAGACCTAGCGGGAGCGCCTACAATGAGCAGTTCTTC.

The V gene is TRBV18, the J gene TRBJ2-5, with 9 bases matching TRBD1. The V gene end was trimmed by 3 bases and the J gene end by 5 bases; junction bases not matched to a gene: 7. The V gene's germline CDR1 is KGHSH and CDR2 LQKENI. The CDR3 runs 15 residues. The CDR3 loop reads CASSPRTGEAETQYF. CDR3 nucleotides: TGTGCCAGCTCACCTAGGACAGGGGAGGCTGAGACCCAGTACTTC.

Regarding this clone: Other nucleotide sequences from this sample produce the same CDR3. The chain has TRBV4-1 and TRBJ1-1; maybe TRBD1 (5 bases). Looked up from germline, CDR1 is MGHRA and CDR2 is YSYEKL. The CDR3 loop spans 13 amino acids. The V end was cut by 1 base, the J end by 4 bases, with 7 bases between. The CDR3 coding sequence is TGCGCCAGCAGCCAAGGGGGCAGCACTGAAGCTTTCTTT. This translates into CASSQGGSTEAFF.

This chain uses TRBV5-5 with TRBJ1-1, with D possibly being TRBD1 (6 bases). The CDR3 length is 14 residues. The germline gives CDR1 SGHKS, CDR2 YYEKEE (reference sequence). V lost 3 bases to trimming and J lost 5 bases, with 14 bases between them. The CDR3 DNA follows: TGTGCCAGCAGCTGGGACACTGCGAGGACTGAAGCTTTCTTT. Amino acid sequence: CASSWDTARTEAFF.

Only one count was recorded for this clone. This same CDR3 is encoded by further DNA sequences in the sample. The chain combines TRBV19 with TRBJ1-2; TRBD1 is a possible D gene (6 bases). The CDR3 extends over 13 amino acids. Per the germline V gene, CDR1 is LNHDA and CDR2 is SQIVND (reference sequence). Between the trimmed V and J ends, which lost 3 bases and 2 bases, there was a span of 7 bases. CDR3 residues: CASSIRGNYGYTF. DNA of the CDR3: TGTGCCAGTAGTATCAGGGGCAACTATGGCTACACCTTC.

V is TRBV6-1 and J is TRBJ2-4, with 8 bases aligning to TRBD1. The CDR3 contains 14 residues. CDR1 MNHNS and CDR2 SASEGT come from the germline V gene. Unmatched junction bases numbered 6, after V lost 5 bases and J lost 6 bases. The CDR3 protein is CASSHGQGGNIQYF. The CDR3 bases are TGTGCCAGCAGTCACGGACAGGGAGGAAACATTCAGTACTTC.

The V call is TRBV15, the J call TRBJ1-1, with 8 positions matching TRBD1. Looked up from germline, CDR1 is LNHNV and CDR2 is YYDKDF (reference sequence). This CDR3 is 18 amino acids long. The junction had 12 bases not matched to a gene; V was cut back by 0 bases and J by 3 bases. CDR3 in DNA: TGTGCCACCAGCAGAGACCCTCTGGCAGGGGGCATCGACACTGAAGCTTTCTTT. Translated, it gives CATSRDPLAGGIDTEAFF.

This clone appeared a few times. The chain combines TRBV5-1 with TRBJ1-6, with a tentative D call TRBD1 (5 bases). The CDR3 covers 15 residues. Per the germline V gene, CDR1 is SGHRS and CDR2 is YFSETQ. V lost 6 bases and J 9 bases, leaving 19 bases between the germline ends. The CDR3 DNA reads TGCGCCAGCAAGGAGGGGACGGGTGTTGGTTCACCCCTCCACTTT. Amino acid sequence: CASKEGTGVGSPLHF.